These 12 T cell receptor beta chains were all obtained from the same sample, sequenced in a study of cytomegalovirus exposure and HLA in healthy donors. The PCR contained 60 Vbeta and 13 Jbeta primers. Only in-frame clones appear in the TCRdb table, and some are missing; sequencing was by immunoSEQ multiplex PCR. This sample yields over 150,000 clones, of which 70% to 75% are seen a single time; around 3% belongs to the top ten. Sequencing was carried out using PBMCs. These receptor sequences come from a male donor in good health and CMV-seronegative.

This chain joins TRBV28 and TRBJ1-5; TRBD1 matches 7 bases. With V trimmed by 5 bases and J by 0 bases, 4 bases remained unmatched. Germline values: CDR1 MDHEN, CDR2 SYDVKM. This CDR3 region has 15 residues. CDR3 in amino acids: CASSRTGASNQPQHF. The DNA for the CDR3 is TGTGCCAGCAGTAGGACAGGTGCTAGCAATCAGCCCCAGCATTTT.

V gene TRBV4-1 combines with J gene TRBJ2-5, with D possibly being TRBD2 (6 bases). The DNA end favors TRBJ2-7, so the J call may be wrong. The CDR3 sequence is 15 residues long. In germline, CDR1 is MGHRA, CDR2 YSYEKL. CDR3 in amino acids: CASSPGSSGVYEQYF. CDR3 nucleotide sequence: TGCGCCAGCAGCCCCGGGTCCTCGGGGGTCTACGAGCAGTACTTC.

The chain combines TRBV4-1 with TRBJ1-5; D possibly corresponds to TRBD1 (6 bases). Germline lookup yields CDR1 MGHRA and CDR2 YSYEKL. The CDR3 runs to 14 residues. Trimming left V 3 bases short and J 7 bases short, with 13 bases between. The CDR3 nucleotides are TGCGCCAGCAGCCATTACAGGGTTGAACAGCCCCAGCATTTT. It specifies CASSHYRVEQPQHF.

The V call is TRBV28, the J call TRBJ1-5; D is uncertain. Trimming took off 8 bases at V and 4 bases at J, with 21 bases between the two ends. CDR3 length equals 16 residues. Germline V gives CDR1 MDHEN, CDR2 SYDVKM. CDR3 sequence: CASHGGSGLFNQPQHF. The CDR3 DNA reads TGTGCCAGCCATGGAGGGAGTGGATTGTTTAATCAGCCCCAGCATTTT.

This clone showed up just a few times. In DNA, the CDR3 is TGCAGCGCATTGACAGGGTTGGGGCCCCAGCATTTT. It encodes CSALTGLGPQHF. This chain joins TRBV29-1 and TRBJ1-5; 7 bases agree with TRBD1. Per the germline V gene, CDR1 is SQVTM and CDR2 is ANQGSEA. V was clipped by 7 bases and J by 9 bases; unmatched bases: 9. The CDR3 is 12 residues long.

The rearrangement links TRBV28 to TRBJ1-5; no clear D. Looked up from germline, CDR1 is MDHEN and CDR2 is SYDVKM. The CDR3 is made up of 15 amino acids. Deletions cut 6 bases from V and 0 bases from J, with 12 bases between. The CDR3 nucleotides are TGTGCCAGCAGACGCGACACCGGTAGCAATCAGCCCCAGCATTTT. This encodes CASRRDTGSNQPQHF. Looking up the rest from reference TRBV28 and TRBJ1-5 gives the full variable domain: DVKVTQSSRYLVKRTGEKVFLECVQDMDHENMFWYRQDPGLGLRLIYFSYDVKMKEKGDIPEGYSVSREKKERFSLILESASTNQTSMYLCASRRDTGSNQPQHFGDGTRLSIL.

This clone was counted a few times. This chain uses TRBV6-6 with TRBJ1-5; a weak D match, TRBD1 (5 bases). This CDR3 is 14 amino acids long. The V end lost 0 bases, the J end lost 7 bases, and 10 bases lay between the germline ends. Per germline, CDR1 MNHNY and CDR2 SVGAGI (reference sequence). In nucleotides, the CDR3 is TGTGCCAGCAGTTACTCGGGGGGGGACCAGCCCCAGCATTTT. It translates to CASSYSGGDQPQHF.

V is TRBV10-3 and J is TRBJ2-1, with 15 positions matching TRBD2. In germline, CDR1 is ENHRY, CDR2 SYGVKD. Trimming cost V 9 bases and J 7 bases; bases outside gene matches: 1. The CDR3 is 13 amino acids. Here the CDR3 reads CAMGLAGGNEQFF. CDR3 bases: TGTGCCATGGGACTAGCGGGGGGAAATGAGCAGTTCTTC.

With respect to this clone: An end of the junction differs from the germline gene, which may be a read error. The chain combines TRBV7-9 with TRBJ1-2; TRBD1 matches 8 bases. Germline CDR1 SEHNR, CDR2 FQNEAQ (reference sequence). The length of the CDR3 is 14 residues. The CDR3 reads CSSSPTGGNYGYTF. As DNA, the CDR3 is TGTTCCAGCAGCCCTACAGGGGGGAACTATGGCTACACCTTC.

This rearrangement joins TRBV7-6 to TRBJ2-1; tentative D call: TRBD2 (6 bases). CDR1 is SGHVS, CDR2 FNYEAQ, per germline. The CDR3 spans 14 residues. Trimming shortened V by 3 bases and J by 6 bases, and 12 bases separated the two germline ends. The CDR3 spells CASSLSTEGNEQFF. CDR3 DNA sequence: TGTGCCAGCAGCTTGTCGACGGAGGGCAATGAGCAGTTCTTC. The full variable domain, with the rest looked up from reference TRBV7-6 and TRBJ2-1, is GAGVSQSPRYKVTKRGQDVALRCDPISGHVSLYWYRQALGQGPEFLTYFNYEAQQDKSGLPNDRFSAERPEGSISTLTIQRTEQRDSAMYRCASSLSTEGNEQFFGPGTRLTVL.

The chain joins TRBV10-3 to TRBJ1-3; perhaps TRBD1 as D (6 bases). CDR3 length: 14 amino acids. Trimming removed 6 bases from V and 1 base from J, with 10 bases in between. Germline V gives CDR1 ENHRY, CDR2 SYGVKD. CDR3 sequence: CAIRDTGSGNTIYF. The CDR3 coding sequence is TGTGCCATCAGGGATACAGGGTCTGGAAACACCATATATTTT.

The chain couples TRBV7-9 to TRBJ1-1, with 10 bases aligning to TRBD1. V shed 5 bases and J 0 bases; nucleotides not matched to a gene: 9. Germline CDR1 and CDR2: SEHNR and FQNEAQ (reference sequence). CDR3 size: 17 residues. Here the CDR3 DNA reads TGTGCCAGCAGCCAGGACAGGGGGATAGACATGAACACTGAAGCTTTCTTT. It yields the protein CASSQDRGIDMNTEAFF.